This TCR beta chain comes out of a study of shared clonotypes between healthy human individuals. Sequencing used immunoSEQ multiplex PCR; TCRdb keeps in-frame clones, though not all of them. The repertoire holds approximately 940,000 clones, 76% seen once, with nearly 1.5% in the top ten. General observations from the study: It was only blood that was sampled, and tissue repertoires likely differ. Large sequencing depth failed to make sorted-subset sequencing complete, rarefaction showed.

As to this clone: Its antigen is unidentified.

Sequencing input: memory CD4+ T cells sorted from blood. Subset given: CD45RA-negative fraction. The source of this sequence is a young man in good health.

The CDR3 here is CASSSDLPGLAYEQYF. DNA for the CDR3: TGTGCCAGCAGTTCCGATTTGCCGGGTCTAGCCTACGAGCAGTACTTC. V is TRBV6-5 and J is TRBJ2-7; D unclear. Trimming cost V 4 bases and J 2 bases, with 18 bases left between them. Germline V gene data show CDR1 as MNHEY and CDR2 as SVGAGI. The CDR3 is 16 residues long.